A selection of T cell receptor beta chains follows, all from one sample in a study of blood T cell repertoires in COVID-19. Assay used: immunoSEQ multiplex PCR; TCRdb lists only in-frame clones, some missing. There are 290,000 or so clones in the sample; almost 90% occur only once, and approximately 4% lies in the top ten. The material sequenced was PBMCs or T cells enriched from blood (not recorded which). These receptors came from a woman under 30 with acute COVID-19. Each CDR3 is given with its conserved first and last residue. Each record gives: J gene, V gene, CDR3 length, D gene, clone size, CDR3 DNA, CDR3 protein. The D gene is left open where the match is weak. For some rows the clone size is stated as once, few or many, or as a class when expanded; others skip it.

TRBJ2-6 TRBV27 16 NA few TGTGCCAGCAGTTTATTGTGGAGTTCTGGGGCCAACGTCCTGACTTTC CASSLLWSSGANVLTF
TRBJ2-1 TRBV4-1 16 NA NA TGCGCCAGCAGCCGTGCCACTACTCTTGGGTTTGGGGAGCAGTTCTTC CASSRATTLGFGEQFF
TRBJ2-3 TRBV11-1 14 NA NA TGTGCCAGCAGCCTGCATATAGCCGCAGATACGCAGTATTTT CASSLHIAADTQYF
TRBJ1-1 TRBV28 14 TRBD1 NA TGTGCCAGCAGTTTAGGGGACAGGGTTACTGAAGCTTTCTTT CASSLGDRVTEAFF
TRBJ1-4 TRBV6-4 11 NA once TGTGCCAGCAGCTTGAATGAAAAACTGTTTTTT CASSLNEKLFF
TRBJ2-7 TRBV28 13 NA NA TGTGCCAGCAGTTGGGGCCCAGCCTACGAGCAGTACTTC CASSWGPAYEQYF
TRBJ1-2 TRBV4-2 14 NA NA TGTGCCAGCAGCCGCCTAGGGGTTGAGGATGGCTACACCTTC CASSRLGVEDGYTF
TRBJ2-7 TRBV7-2 14 NA NA TGTGCCAGCAGCTTAGGACGACTCGAGGGCGAGCAGTACTTC CASSLGRLEGEQYF
TRBJ1-1 TRBV29-1 11 NA NA TGCAGCGCTTTTGACTTCCCTGAAGCTTTCTTT CSAFDFPEAFF
TRBJ1-2 TRBV29-1 14 TRBD1 NA TGCAGCGTTGTTGACAGGGGGCGTTCTTATGGCTACACCTTC CSVVDRGRSYGYTF
TRBJ1-4 TRBV7-9 14 TRBD1 once TGTGCCAGCAGCACAGGGGCGCGGATTGAAAAACTGTTTTTT CASSTGARIEKLFF
TRBJ2-2 TRBV18 16 TRBD2 NA TGTGCCAGCTCACCGGTTAGCGGGAGTAACACCGGGGAGCTGTTTTTT CASSPVSGSNTGELFF
TRBJ1-1 TRBV7-2 13 NA NA TGTGCCAGCAGCCCCCTAATGAACACTGAAGCTTTCTTT CASSPLMNTEAFF
TRBJ2-3 TRBV10-3 12 NA NA TGTGCCGTCTCTAGGAGCACAGATACGCAGTATTTT CAVSRSTDTQYF
TRBJ1-2 TRBV10-3 14 TRBD1 NA TGTGCCATCAGGGGGGACAGGGAGAACTATGGCTACACCTTC CAIRGDRENYGYTF
TRBJ1-6 TRBV9 15 NA NA TGTGCCAGCAGCGTAGGGCACAGGGAGTATTCACCCCTCCACTTT CASSVGHREYSPLHF
TRBJ1-2 TRBV28 14 NA few TGTGCCAGCAGTAGCCCCCAGGGTACAAGAGGCTACACCTTC CASSSPQGTRGYTF
TRBJ1-2 TRBV9 15 TRBD1 NA TGTGCCAGCAGCGGACAGGGGGCAGGGAACTATGGCTACACCTTC CASSGQGAGNYGYTF
TRBJ1-2 TRBV30 14 NA NA TGTGCCTGGAGTCCCATTTCGGGAGGTTATGGCTACACCTTC CAWSPISGGYGYTF
TRBJ1-2 TRBV28 13 NA NA TGTGCCAGCAGTTTAGCGGGGGGTTATGGCTACACCTTC CASSLAGGYGYTF
TRBJ1-1 TRBV10-3 13 NA NA TGTGCCATCAGAGACAGAAGCCCGGCTGAAGCTTTCTTT CAIRDRSPAEAFF
TRBJ1-5 TRBV27 13 NA NA TGTGCCAGCAGTATCATAACAGGTGAGCCCCAGCATTTT CASSIITGEPQHF
TRBJ1-2 TRBV28 15 TRBD1 NA TGTGCCAGCAGTCGCTGGACAGGGGTGAACTATGGCTACACCTTC CASSRWTGVNYGYTF
TRBJ1-4 TRBV5-1 15 TRBD1 once TGCGCCAGCAGCTATCGGACAGGGGAGGGTGAAAAACTGTTTTTT CASSYRTGEGEKLFF
TRBJ1-2 TRBV28 15 NA few TGTGCCAGCAGTTTATGGGGCCAGGAATACTATGGCTACACCTTC CASSLWGQEYYGYTF
TRBJ1-2 TRBV6-4 16 NA NA TGTGCCAGCAGTGATCTCCCGTGTGGGGAGGACTATGGCTACACCTTC CASSDLPCGEDYGYTF
TRBJ2-1 TRBV30 15 TRBD2 NA TGTGCCTGGAGCGGGGAGGGCCAAGGACACAATGAGCAGTTCTTC CAWSGEGQGHNEQFF
TRBJ2-5 TRBV19 14 TRBD1 NA TGTGCCAGTAAGTCGACAGGGGATTGGGAGACCCAGTACTTC CASKSTGDWETQYF
TRBJ2-3 TRBV19 15 NA once TGTGCCAGTAGTATTGGGCAGGGGTTAGGAGATACGCAGTATTTT CASSIGQGLGDTQYF
TRBJ1-2 TRBV24-1 13 TRBD1 NA TGTGCCACCTCGACAGGGACCTTCTATGGCTACACCTTC CATSTGTFYGYTF
TRBJ2-5 TRBV2 15 TRBD1 NA TGTGCCAGCAGTGACGACATGACAGGGTTCGAGACCCAGTACTTC CASSDDMTGFETQYF
TRBJ1-3 TRBV18 15 TRBD1 NA TGTGCCAGCTCATCGGGACAGTACTCTGGAAACACCATATATTTT CASSSGQYSGNTIYF
TRBJ2-3 TRBV5-1 15 NA once TGCGCCAGCAGCCCACAGGGCTACTACACAGATACGCAGTATTTT CASSPQGYYTDTQYF
TRBJ2-1 TRBV29-1 14 NA NA TGCAGCGTTGAAGGGGCAAGCTCCTACAATGAGCAGTTCTTC CSVEGASSYNEQFF
TRBJ1-5 TRBV21-1 12 NA NA TGTGCCAGCAGTAGGAGGAATCAGCCCCAGCATTTT CASSRRNQPQHF
TRBJ1-1 TRBV15 13 NA NA TGTGCCACCAGCGGACGGGGAAACACTGAAGCTTTCTTT CATSGRGNTEAFF
TRBJ2-3 TRBV4-2 15 TRBD2 NA TGTGCCAGCAGCCAAGAAATAGCGGGAGCGGATACGCAGTATTTT CASSQEIAGADTQYF
TRBJ1-2 TRBV12-3/TRBV12-4 12 NA NA TGTGCCAGCAGCTTAGGAGACATCGGCTACACCTTC CASSLGDIGYTF
TRBJ2-1 TRBV7-9 12 NA NA TGTGCCAGCAGCTTAGTATCCCAGGAGCAGTTCTTC CASSLVSQEQFF
TRBJ1-3 TRBV2 15 NA NA TGTGCCAGCAGTCCACAGGGCCCCTCTGGAAACACCATATATTTT CASSPQGPSGNTIYF
TRBJ1-2 TRBV28 16 NA NA TGTGCCAGCAGCCCCCTATCCGGTCTCTCCCACTATGGCTACACCTTC CASSPLSGLSHYGYTF
TRBJ2-1 TRBV27 16 TRBD2 NA TGTGCCAGCAGTCTAGGACTAGCGGGAGATTGGAATGAGCAGTTCTTC CASSLGLAGDWNEQFF
TRBJ2-5 TRBV27 12 NA NA TGTGCCAGCAGTTTCCGGGGGGAGACCCAGTACTTC CASSFRGETQYF
TRBJ1-5 TRBV5-6 19 TRBD1 NA TGTGCCAGCAGCTCAGGACAGGGCGATTCCCCCTACGGCAATCAGCCCCAGCATTTT CASSSGQGDSPYGNQPQHF
TRBJ1-1 TRBV28 13 NA NA TGTGCCAGCAGTTTGGACATGAACACTGAAGCTTTCTTT CASSLDMNTEAFF
TRBJ2-1 TRBV11-1 16 TRBD1 NA TGTGCCAGCAGCTTACGGACAGGGGCCCACTACAATGAGCAGTTCTTC CASSLRTGAHYNEQFF